What follows describes a single T cell receptor (beta chain). V was pared by 1 base and J by 4 bases, with 10 bases between. Germline V CDR1 and CDR2: MGHRA, YSYEKL. The CDR3 spans 14 residues. With 60 Vbeta and 13 Jbeta primers, the PCR was carried out. Method: immunoSEQ multiplex PCR; TCRdb's copy keeps in-frame clones and lacks some. The sample includes under 200,000 clones, approximately 85% of them seen just once. This sample is drawn from a study of cytomegalovirus exposure and HLA in healthy donors. The source is a man younger than 35 in good health and CMV-seropositive. The sequencing input was PBMCs. The rearrangement links TRBV4-1 to TRBJ1-2; D not certain. CDR3 sequence: CASSQGQEGYGYTF. The CDR3 DNA is TGCGCCAGCAGCCAAGGGCAGGAAGGCTATGGCTACACCTTC.